These T cell receptor beta chains were read from a single sample in a study of blood T cells in healthy people across ages. One entry per CDR3 protein, called by TCRdb with MiXCR from the 5' RACE reads. The repertoire holds 700,000 to 950,000 distinct CDR3 sequences, with roughly 60% as singletons. Material for sequencing was blood. The receptors shown here come from a man aged 25-40 years in good health. Both conserved end residues are part of each CDR3. D genes are given only for firm matches. The size entry is marked missing in some rows and otherwise reads once, few, many or a size class.

abundance,d_gene,v_gene,j_gene,CDR3nt,CDR3aa
-,-,TRBV12-3/TRBV12-4,TRBJ2-3,TGTGCCAGCAGGTCGACAGGAGCTACTACAGATACGCAGTATTTT,CASRSTGATTDTQYF
-,TRBD2,TRBV25-1,TRBJ2-5,TGTGCCAGCATTGGGCGGGAGGGCAACAATGAGCAGTACTTC,CASIGREGNNEQYF
-,TRBD2,TRBV20-1,TRBJ2-1,TGCAGTGCTAGTAAGGGACTAGGGGGTGTAGGTGAGCAGTTCTTC,CSASKGLGGVGEQFF
-,-,TRBV6-1,TRBJ1-5,TGTGCCAGCAGTGTGACGAGGGGCGCGGATCAGCCCCAGCATTTT,CASSVTRGADQPQHF
-,TRBD1,TRBV29-1,TRBJ1-2,TGCAGCGTTGACATCCCAGAGACAGGGCAAAGTGGCTACACCTTC,CSVDIPETGQSGYTF
few,-,TRBV5-1,TRBJ2-7,TGCGCCAGCAGCTTGGATGCAACGGGGCCGTACGAGCAGTACTTC,CASSLDATGPYEQYF
-,TRBD1,TRBV7-2,TRBJ1-6,TGTGCCAGCAGCTTCCCGGACAGGGCAAATTCACCCCTCCACTTT,CASSFPDRANSPLHF
few,TRBD2,TRBV27,TRBJ2-7,TGTGCCAGCTTCGGGGCGGGAGTAAGCGAGCAGTACTTC,CASFGAGVSEQYF
-,-,TRBV4-1,TRBJ2-7,TGCGCCAGCAGCCAAGGGTTACCAACGACCTACGAGCAGTACTTC,CASSQGLPTTYEQYF
few,-,TRBV12-3/TRBV12-4,TRBJ2-5,TGTGCCAGCAGCGTTTCGTGGGGGGTAACAGAGACCCAGTACTTC,CASSVSWGVTETQYF
many,-,TRBV12-3/TRBV12-4,TRBJ2-1,TGTGCCAGCAGCCCCGGGACCCAAGAAGGGCTGGATGAGCAGTTCTTC,CASSPGTQEGLDEQFF
few,TRBD2,TRBV5-1,TRBJ2-5,TGCGCCAGCAGACCCCAGACTAGCAATCAGGAGACCCAGTACTTC,CASRPQTSNQETQYF
few,-,TRBV5-1,TRBJ2-1,TGCGCCAGCAGCATTATTCGGGGGGCAGGCTACAATGAGCAGTTCTTC,CASSIIRGAGYNEQFF
few,-,TRBV20-1,TRBJ1-2,TGCAGTGCTGCAGGAATATATGGCTACACCTTC,CSAAGIYGYTF
-,-,TRBV10-3,TRBJ1-5,TGTGCCATCACGAGTAGCAATCAGCCCCAGCATTTT,CAITSSNQPQHF
-,TRBD1,TRBV19,TRBJ2-5,TGTGCCAGTAGCCTAGATCGGGACAGGCCGGAGACCCAGTACTTC,CASSLDRDRPETQYF
few,TRBD1,TRBV27,TRBJ2-7,TGTGCCAGCAGTTCCGGTGACAGGGTCGGCGAGCAGTACTTC,CASSSGDRVGEQYF